Each of the 10 T cell receptor beta chains below was sequenced from the same sample in a study of blood T cell repertoires in COVID-19. This table comes from immunoSEQ multiplex PCR, and its TCRdb copy is limited to in-frame clones, with some not included. The repertoire holds some 160,000 clones, with about 88% as singletons. Sequencing was performed on peripheral blood. The source of these receptors is a man aged 50 to 60 who had recovered from COVID-19.

V usage is TRBV7-8 and J usage is TRBJ2-2; D gene uncertain. This CDR3 contains 14 residues. V was pared by 0 bases and J by 5 bases, with 7 bases between. CDR1 is SGHVS and CDR2 is FQNEAQ in the germline V gene. This CDR3 is CASSLAALTGELFF. The CDR3 coding sequence is TGTGCCAGCAGCTTAGCGGCTTTGACCGGGGAGCTGTTTTTT.

The gene calls are TRBV6-1 and TRBJ2-6, with a tentative D call TRBD1 (6 bases). This CDR3 region has 17 residues. V was shortened by 4 bases and J by 5 bases, with 18 bases between the two germline ends. Germline CDR1 reads MNHNS; CDR2 reads SASEGT. The CDR3 region has the DNA TGTGCCAGCAGTGCACAGGGCCCACCCTCGAGGGCCAACGTCCTGACTTTC. Translating it yields CASSAQGPPSRANVLTF.

The chain joins TRBV6-2 or TRBV6-3 to TRBJ2-1; 7 positions match TRBD1. In germline, CDR1 is MNHEY, CDR2 SVGEGT. The length of the CDR3 is 16 residues. The J segment lost 9 bases and the V segment lost 0 bases, leaving 11 bases of the junction unmatched. The CDR3 sequence: CASSYSSTGRIREQFF. Written as DNA, the CDR3 is TGTGCCAGCAGTTACTCCTCGACAGGGCGCATCCGTGAGCAGTTCTTC.

The chain is built from TRBV7-9 and TRBJ1-2; perhaps TRBD1 as D (5 bases). Trimming shortened V by 2 bases and J by 7 bases, and 11 bases separated the two germline ends. Germline V gene lookup returns CDR1 SEHNR and CDR2 FQNEAQ (reference sequence). CDR3 length: 13 amino acids. CDR3: CASSLIGGGGYTF. In DNA form, the CDR3 reads TGTGCCAGCAGCTTAATCGGGGGAGGTGGCTACACCTTC. Drawing the rest from reference TRBV7-9 and TRBJ1-2, the complete variable domain is DTGVSQNPRHKITKRGQNVTFRCDPISEHNRLYWYRQTLGQGPEFLTYFQNEAQLEKSRLLSDRFSAERPKGSFSTLEIQRTEQGDSAMYLCASSLIGGGGYTFGSGTRLTVV.

The chain is built from TRBV28 and TRBJ2-2, with TRBD2 as a possible D gene (9 bases). Per the germline V gene, CDR1 is MDHEN and CDR2 is SYDVKM. This CDR3 spans 20 amino acids. Trimming left V 5 bases short and J 0 bases short, with 25 bases between. CDR3 sequence (DNA): TGTGCCAGCAGTCGAGACAGGGGTCTAGCGGGGAGCGCGAACACCGGGGAGCTGTTTTTT. Amino acid sequence: CASSRDRGLAGSANTGELFF.

There are a few counts of this clone. The chain is built from TRBV3-1 (or the pseudogene TRBV3-2) and TRBJ2-1; a possible D gene is TRBD2 (7 bases). Trimming shortened V by 2 bases and J by 9 bases, and 17 bases separated the two germline ends. The CDR3 extends over 15 amino acids. CDR1 is LGHDT and CDR2 is YNNKEL in the germline V gene (reference sequence). CDR3 in amino acids: CASSQRSSGGGEQFF. The CDR3 region has the DNA TGTGCCAGCAGCCAAAGATCATCGGGGGGCGGTGAGCAGTTCTTC.

DNA for the CDR3: TGTGCCAGCAGGCCGGAGGGGGCTGGCGCTGAAGCTTTCTTT. Translation: CASRPEGAGAEAFF. The rearrangement links TRBV7-9 to TRBJ1-1; 7 nucleotides align to TRBD1. With 6 bases clipped from V and 6 bases from J, the junction kept 10 bases outside the gene matches. The CDR3 is made up of 14 amino acids. The germline V gene has CDR1 SEHNR and CDR2 FQNEAQ (reference sequence).

This rearrangement joins TRBV5-4 to TRBJ2-3, with 9 bases fitting TRBD2. The CDR3 loop spans 16 amino acids. With V trimmed by 5 bases and J by 5 bases, 12 bases remained unmatched. Germline lookup yields CDR1 SGHNT and CDR2 YYREEE (reference sequence). The CDR3 DNA sequence: TGTGCCAGCAGACAAGGCGGCGGGGGGGCTGGAGATACGCAGTATTTT. This codes for CASRQGGGGAGDTQYF.

This chain uses TRBV7-3 with TRBJ2-2; 8 nucleotides agree with TRBD1. This CDR3 has 15 amino acids. Trimming cost V 6 bases and J 0 bases; bases outside gene matches: 3. The germline V gene encodes CDR1 SGHTA and CDR2 FQGTGA. The CDR3 bases are TGTGCCAGCAGTTTACAGGGGGCGAACACCGGGGAGCTGTTTTTT. Translating it yields CASSLQGANTGELFF. Together with reference TRBV7-3 and TRBJ2-2, the CDR3 gives the full variable domain: GAGVSQTPSNKVTEKGKYVELRCDPISGHTALYWYRQSLGQGPEFLIYFQGTGAADDSGLPNDRFFAVRPEGSVSTLKIQRTERGDSAVYLCASSLQGANTGELFFGEGSRLTVL.

The genes are TRBV6-6 and TRBJ2-1, with 8 nucleotides matching TRBD2. Germline values: CDR1 MNHNY, CDR2 SVGAGI (reference sequence). The CDR3 has 14 amino acids. V shed 5 bases, J shed 9 bases, and the junction held 9 bases outside the gene matches. The CDR3 DNA sequence: TGTGCCAGCAGTCCCAATAGCGGGATCGTTGAGCAGTTCTTC. Amino acid sequence: CASSPNSGIVEQFF.